These T cell receptor beta chains were read from a single sample in a study of blood T cell repertoires in COVID-19. Profiled with immunoSEQ multiplex PCR; TCRdb holds only in-frame clones, not every one. The table shows 110,000 or so clones, with 85% occurring only once. The sample consisted of peripheral blood. The receptor source for this set is a man aged 50 to 60 with acute or convalescent COVID-19. Each CDR3 is given with its conserved first and last residue. D genes are given only for firm matches. Clone size is stated in some rows and not others, as once, few, many or a class when expanded.

d_gene	v_gene	abundance	j_gene	len	CDR3nt	CDR3aa
TRBD2	TRBV7-3	NA	TRBJ2-3	16	TGTGCCAGCAGCGCACGCGGCAGCGGGGGGAGGGATACGCAGTATTTT	CASSARGSGGRDTQYF
NA	TRBV12-5	NA	TRBJ1-4	14	TGTGCTAGTGGTTTGGGGGGCTCCGCGGAAAAACTGTTTTTT	CASGLGGSAEKLFF
NA	TRBV11-3	NA	TRBJ1-1	14	TGTGCCAGCAGCTTAGATGGGGAGGCCACTGAAGCTTTCTTT	CASSLDGEATEAFF
NA	TRBV13	NA	TRBJ2-4	15	TGTGCCAGCAGCTTGAGGGAACGGGCCAAAAACATTCAGTACTTC	CASSLRERAKNIQYF
TRBD2	TRBV30	NA	TRBJ2-1	14	TGTGCCTTAAATAGCGGGAGCTACTACAATGAGCAGTTCTTC	CALNSGSYYNEQFF
NA	TRBV9	once	TRBJ1-3	14	TGTGCCAGCAGCGTAGACGGGGGTGGAAACACCATATATTTT	CASSVDGGGNTIYF
NA	TRBV3-1/TRBV3-2	NA	TRBJ2-7	15	TGTGCCAGCAGCCCCCATTCGACAGGCCCCTACGAGCAGTACTTC	CASSPHSTGPYEQYF
NA	TRBV11-2	NA	TRBJ1-2	14	TGTGCCAGCAGCCCCCTCAGGGTCAACTATGGCTACACCTTC	CASSPLRVNYGYTF
NA	TRBV9	NA	TRBJ1-3	13	TGTGCCAGCAGCGGGGGAGGACTAAACACCATATATTTT	CASSGGGLNTIYF
NA	TRBV12-3/TRBV12-4	NA	TRBJ2-7	12	TGTGCCAGCAGTTTGCAGGCCTACGAGCAGTACTTC	CASSLQAYEQYF
TRBD2	TRBV19	NA	TRBJ2-7	14	TGTGCCAGTAGTATAGAGCGGGGGACCTACGAGCAGTACTTC	CASSIERGTYEQYF
TRBD1	TRBV30	NA	TRBJ1-6	15	TGTGCCTGGAGGGCACAGGGGCTGCGTAATTCACCCCTCCACTTT	CAWRAQGLRNSPLHF
NA	TRBV12-3/TRBV12-4	NA	TRBJ1-1	12	TGTGCCAGCAGTTTACCCCGACAGGAAGCTTTCTTT	CASSLPRQEAFF
TRBD2	TRBV5-1	NA	TRBJ2-1	16	TGCGCCAGCAGCAAGGGACTAGCGGCGGCCTACAATGAGCAGTTCTTC	CASSKGLAAAYNEQFF
NA	TRBV5-6	NA	TRBJ2-7	13	TGTGCCAGCAGCTTAGGACACGTCTACGAGCAGTACTTC	CASSLGHVYEQYF
NA	TRBV11-2	NA	TRBJ2-5	14	TGTGCCAGCAGTAGAGACAGAATCCAAGAGACCCAGTACTTC	CASSRDRIQETQYF
TRBD2	TRBV4-1	NA	TRBJ2-7	13	TGCGCCAGCAGCCAACAGCGGGGCTACGAGCAGTACTTC	CASSQQRGYEQYF
TRBD1	TRBV5-1	NA	TRBJ1-2	13	TGCGCCAGCAGCTTGAGGCAGGGGGACGGCTACACCTTC	CASSLRQGDGYTF
TRBD1	TRBV19	NA	TRBJ2-7	15	TGTGCCAGTAGTATGGGGTGGACAGGGGGCTACGAGCAGTACTTC	CASSMGWTGGYEQYF
TRBD1	TRBV18	NA	TRBJ2-5	14	TGTGCCAGCTCACCTAACAGGGGGCCAGAGACCCAGTACTTC	CASSPNRGPETQYF
NA	TRBV7-9	NA	TRBJ2-1	16	TGTGCCAGCAGCTTTGTCCGGGACTTCCTCTACAATGAGCAGTTCTTC	CASSFVRDFLYNEQFF
TRBD1	TRBV30	once	TRBJ1-4	13	TGTGCCTGGAACCGGGACAGTGGTGAAAAACTGTTTTTT	CAWNRDSGEKLFF
NA	TRBV28	NA	TRBJ2-5	14	TGTGCCAGCAGTTTATATGGGACACAAGAGACCCAGTACTTC	CASSLYGTQETQYF
NA	TRBV28	NA	TRBJ1-1	14	TGTGCCAGCAGTTTTTTAGGCGGGATCACTGAAGCTTTCTTT	CASSFLGGITEAFF
TRBD1	TRBV6-6	NA	TRBJ1-5	15	TGTGCCAGCAGTTACATAACAGGGGAGAGTCAGCCCCAGCATTTT	CASSYITGESQPQHF
TRBD1	TRBV18	NA	TRBJ2-2	16	TGTGCCAGCTCACGATCGAACAGGGGAATGACCGGGGAGCTGTTTTTT	CASSRSNRGMTGELFF
NA	TRBV19	NA	TRBJ1-1	12	TGTGCCACAAGTTGGGCAGGGAATGAAGCTTTCTTT	CATSWAGNEAFF